This T cell receptor beta chain is drawn from a study of memory B cells and T cells in multiple sclerosis. Regarding the study as a whole: Clone-set sizes differed between compartments, so shared clonotype counts needed normalization.

After stimulus-free culture, autoproliferating CFSE-dim and non-proliferating CFSE-high T cells were sequenced separately. About 50 million CFSE-labeled PBMCs were cultured less than 8 days unstimulated, then replicate wells were pooled. The PBMCs received about 0.45 uM CFSE and serum-free culture with no added stimuli. Data came from immunoSEQ multiplex PCR; TCRdb stores just in-frame clones and leaves some out. This sample has tens of thousands of clones, with roughly 83% found just once. Concerning this clone: Its antigen is unknown.

The receptor was derived from a human donor with multiple sclerosis. The sequenced sample was PBMCs from blood kept in culture.

The CDR3 DNA reads as TGTGCCAGCAGCCAGGGAGGGGGCAGGGATCAGCCCCAGCATTTT. Encoded protein: CASSQGGGRDQPQHF. V is TRBV6-1 and J is TRBJ1-5, with TRBD1 identical over 7 bases. V dropped 6 bases and J dropped 5; count of bases not matched to a gene: 10. The CDR3 has 15 residues. Germline V lookup: CDR1 MNHNS, CDR2 SASEGT.